This passage covers 20 T cell receptor beta chains from one sample sequenced in a study of response to subunit inactivated influenza vaccine. TCRdb re-analysed the RT-PCR reads in MiXCR, keeping a single row per CDR3 protein. The top ten clones hold 11% of a sample with hundreds of thousands of distinct CDR3 sequences, more than 15% of them seen once. The sample consisted of PBMCs from blood, taken less than 13 days after vaccination. The receptor source for this set is a man aged 45-60 years who received an inactivated influenza vaccine.

This chain links TRBV4-3 with TRBJ2-6, with D possibly TRBD2 on 5 matching bases. Between the trimmed V and J ends, which lost 0 bases and 1 base, there was a span of 13 bases. The CDR3 is 18 residues long. Germline CDR1 is LGHNA and CDR2 is YSLEER. CDR3 bases: TGCGCCAGCAGCCAAGATGAGGGCCTGACTTCTGGGGCCAACGTCCTGACTTTC. This encodes CASSQDEGLTSGANVLTF.

The sample holds many counts of this clonotype. The V call is TRBV20-1, the J call TRBJ1-5; TRBD1 matches at 7 bases. The CDR3 has 13 amino acids. Per the germline V gene, CDR1 is DFQATT and CDR2 is SNEGSKA (reference sequence). The J segment lost 4 bases and the V segment lost 6 bases, leaving 6 bases of the junction unmatched. The CDR3 DNA follows: TGCAGTGCCCTTCCGGGACAGAATCAGCCCCAGCATTTT. Amino acid sequence: CSALPGQNQPQHF.

This chain links TRBV20-1 with TRBJ2-3; 7 nucleotides agree with TRBD2. The CDR3 has 14 residues. V lost 0 bases, J lost 5 bases, and 5 bases stayed unmatched. Germline CDR1 and CDR2: DFQATT and SNEGSKA (reference sequence). In DNA, the CDR3 is TGCAGTGCTAGAGATATTCTAGCGGAAGATACGCAGTATTTT. It yields the protein CSARDILAEDTQYF.

The chain employs TRBV9 and TRBJ2-3; D assignment may be TRBD1 or TRBD2 (5 bases each). This CDR3 region has 15 residues. Germline-derived CDR1 and CDR2 are SGDLS and YYNGEE. The V end was cut by 5 bases, the J end by 2 bases, with 15 bases between. CDR3 region: CASREGTKYTDTQYF. DNA for the CDR3: TGTGCCAGCAGGGAAGGGACGAAATACACAGATACGCAGTATTTT.

The chain uses TRBV10-3 and TRBJ2-7; 8 bases map to TRBD2. Germline loops: CDR1 ENHRY, CDR2 SYGVKD. The CDR3 runs to 16 residues. The V and J ends lost 5 bases and 3 bases, in that order; junction bases with no gene match: 12. The CDR3 protein is CAISRDLAGGYYEQYF. The CDR3 DNA sequence: TGTGCCATCAGTCGAGACTTGGCGGGGGGTTACTACGAGCAGTACTTC.

There are many counts of this clonotype. CDR3 residues: CASSQEPGLAGFQSSYNEQFF. The CDR3 DNA follows: TGTGCCAGCAGCCAAGAGCCCGGACTAGCGGGATTCCAAAGCTCCTACAATGAGCAGTTCTTC. This chain connects TRBV3-1 to TRBJ2-1; 12 nucleotides agree with TRBD2. The CDR3 consists of 21 residues. Germline assignment: CDR1 LGHDT and CDR2 YNNKEL (reference sequence). Trimming cost V 0 bases and J 0 bases; bases outside gene matches: 12.

V usage is TRBV5-1 and J usage is TRBJ2-5; the match to TRBD2 covers 10 bases. The CDR3 has 16 amino acids. V was pared by 0 bases and J by 3 bases, with 5 bases of the junction left unmatched. Germline V gene lookup returns CDR1 SGHRS and CDR2 YFSETQ. The CDR3, as DNA: TGCGCCAGCAGCTTGGACCCCCTAGCGGGAGAAGAGACCCAGTACTTC. Translating gives CASSLDPLAGEETQYF.

Only a few counts were recorded for this clonotype. V gene TRBV30 combines with J gene TRBJ2-3, with TRBD2 matching over 8 bases. The CDR3 covers 10 residues. With V trimmed by 3 bases and J by 15 bases, 5 bases remained unmatched. Looked up from germline, CDR1 is GTSNPN and CDR2 is SVGIG (reference sequence). The CDR3, as DNA: TGTGCCTGGAGCGGGAGGGGATCCTATTTT. This encodes CAWSGRGSYF.

In its sample, this clonotype was seen a few times. This chain connects TRBV7-8 to TRBJ2-1; TRBD1 or TRBD2 may be the D gene (6 bases each). Between the trimmed V and J ends, which lost 5 bases and 4 bases, there was a span of 27 bases. Per the germline V gene, CDR1 is SGHVS and CDR2 is FQNEAQ. There are 19 residues in the CDR3. The CDR3 nucleotides are TGTGCCAGCAGCCGCGGGATGGGACACTTAGCGGAATCTTACAATGAGCAGTTCTTC. This gives the protein CASSRGMGHLAESYNEQFF.

V and J are TRBV6-1 and TRBJ1-2, with D possibly being TRBD1 (5 bases). The CDR3 runs 15 residues. V dropped 7 bases and J dropped 8 bases, with 23 bases sitting between them. The V gene's germline CDR1 is MNHNS and CDR2 SASEGT. The CDR3 is CASTPGLGGSSGYTF. CDR3 in DNA: TGTGCCAGCACTCCGGGCCTGGGGGGATCCTCCGGCTACACCTTC.

V gene TRBV11-2 combines with J gene TRBJ1-2; possibly TRBD1 for D (6 bases). V lost 4 bases to trimming and J lost 2 bases, with 14 bases between them. Germline values: CDR1 SGHAT, CDR2 FQNNGV. The length of the CDR3 is 15 residues. As DNA, the CDR3 is TGTGCCAGCAGCTCCGGCGGGGGCGAGAACTATGGCTACACCTTC. Translated, it gives CASSSGGGENYGYTF.

This chain links TRBV6-2 or TRBV6-3 with TRBJ1-5; D is unclear. CDR3 length: 12 amino acids. Trimming took 6 bases from V and 7 from J, leaving 10 bases between them. Germline loops: CDR1 MNHEY, CDR2 SVGEGT. The CDR3 protein is CASSRLEQPQHF. DNA for the CDR3: TGTGCCAGCAGCCGCCTGGAACAGCCCCAGCATTTT.

This chain joins TRBV20-1 and TRBJ2-3, with 10 positions matching TRBD1. Germline V gene data show CDR1 as DFQATT and CDR2 as SNEGSKA (reference sequence). Trimming at V came to 6 bases and at J to 3 bases, leaving 3 bases not matched to a gene. The CDR3 is 13 amino acids. In DNA, the CDR3 is TGCAGTGCCCGGACAGGGGGGACAGATACGCAGTATTTT. It specifies CSARTGGTDTQYF.

In DNA form, the CDR3 reads TGCAGCGTTGTAGGGCTAGCGGGGGGGATGGGACACGAGCAGTACTTC. Translating it yields CSVVGLAGGMGHEQYF. The chain combines TRBV29-1 with TRBJ2-7; 12 bases agree with TRBD2. The CDR3 length is 16 residues. V was clipped by 4 bases and J by 5 bases; unmatched bases: 12. CDR1 is SQVTM, CDR2 ANQGSEA, per germline.

The chain recombines TRBV20-1 with TRBJ2-7; no clear D gene. The germline V gene encodes CDR1 DFQATT and CDR2 SNEGSKA (reference sequence). CDR3 length: 10 residues. V lost 4 bases and J 0 bases, leaving 1 base between the germline ends. The CDR3: CSATSYEQYF. The CDR3 coding sequence is TGCAGTGCTACCTCCTACGAGCAGTACTTC.

The V gene is TRBV3-1, the J gene TRBJ1-5; D gene uncertain. Looked up from germline, CDR1 is LGHDT and CDR2 is YNNKEL (reference sequence). There are 14 residues in the CDR3. Deletions cut 1 base from V and 7 bases from J, with 11 bases between. The CDR3 DNA reads as TGTGCCAGCAGCCAAGCGGGATACCTCCAGCCCCAGCATTTT. Translating it yields CASSQAGYLQPQHF.

J is TRBJ2-2 and V is TRBV5-1; tentative D call: TRBD2 (5 bases). Trimming removed 0 bases at V and 6 bases at J, with 15 bases between. Germline V lookup: CDR1 SGHRS, CDR2 YFSETQ. The CDR3 extends over 16 amino acids. The CDR3 spells CASSLGSGLSAGELFF. DNA of the CDR3: TGCGCCAGCAGCTTGGGGTCCGGACTCTCCGCCGGGGAGCTGTTTTTT.

Comments on this clonotype: This could be a read error, since a much larger clone is one nucleotide away. V is TRBV7-9 and J is TRBJ2-3; 8 nucleotides line up with TRBD2. The CDR3 loop spans 16 amino acids. CDR1 and CDR2 from the germline V gene are SEHNR and FQNEAQ (reference sequence). The CDR3 sequence is CASSPQLAGGLDMQYF. CDR3 DNA: TGTGCCAGCAGCCCCCAGTTAGCCGGGGGACTAGATATGCAGTATTTT.

This clonotype was counted once. V usage is TRBV28 and J usage is TRBJ1-5; the D gene is possibly TRBD1 (6 bases). Germline CDR1 and CDR2: MDHEN and SYDVKM. This CDR3 spans 15 amino acids. V was shortened by 1 base and J by 6 bases, with 13 bases between the two germline ends. The CDR3 DNA follows: TGTGCCAGCAGTTTATCCGGGGGGCTCGGTCAGCCCCAGCATTTT. This translates into CASSLSGGLGQPQHF.

This clonotype occurred many times. An end of the junction differs from the germline gene, which may be a read error. The chain employs TRBV12-3 or TRBV12-4 and TRBJ2-1; D remains ambiguous. CDR3 length: 11 amino acids. The DNA for the CDR3 is TGTGCCAGCAGCTTAGGGAATGAGCAGTTCTTC. Protein: CASSLGNEQFF.